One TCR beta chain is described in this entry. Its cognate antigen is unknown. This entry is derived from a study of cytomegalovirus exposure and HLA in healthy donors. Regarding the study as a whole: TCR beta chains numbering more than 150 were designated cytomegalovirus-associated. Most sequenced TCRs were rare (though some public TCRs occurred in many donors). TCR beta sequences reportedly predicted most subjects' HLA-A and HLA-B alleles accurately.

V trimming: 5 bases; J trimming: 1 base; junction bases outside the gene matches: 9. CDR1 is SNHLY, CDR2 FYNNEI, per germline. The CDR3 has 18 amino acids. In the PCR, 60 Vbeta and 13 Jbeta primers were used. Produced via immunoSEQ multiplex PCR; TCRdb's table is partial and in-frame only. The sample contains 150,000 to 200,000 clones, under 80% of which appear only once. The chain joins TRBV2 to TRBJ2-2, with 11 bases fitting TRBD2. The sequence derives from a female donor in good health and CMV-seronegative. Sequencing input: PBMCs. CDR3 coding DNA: TGTGCCAGCAGTATACTAGCGGGAGAAGCAGGGAACACCGGGGAGCTGTTTTTT. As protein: CASSILAGEAGNTGELFF.